The table lists the clone carrying this T cell receptor beta chain with many counts. This sample was included in a study of T-cell reconstitution after alpha-beta-depleted transplantation in children. Library preparation (for TCRbeta) was performed with unique molecular identifiers. TCRdb processed the PCR reads anew with MiXCR; each CDR3 protein has one entry. The sample has fewer than 750,000 distinct CDR3 sequences, approximately 22% seen once. This sequence originates from a boy under two years old who had a stem cell transplant for acute myeloid leukemia, so the T cells may come from the graft donor. The material sequenced was PBMCs, mostly from graft donor cells, taken 360 days after TCRalphabeta/CD19-depleted stem cell transplant.

CDR3 in amino acids: CASSPPHRIVDGSSGYTF. CDR3 nucleotide sequence: TGTGCCAGCAGCCCACCCCACCGCATTGTGGACGGAAGCTCTGGCTACACCTTC. This chain uses TRBV4-2 with TRBJ1-2, with D unclear. CDR3 length: 18 amino acids. Trimming took off 4 bases at V and 7 bases at J, with 28 bases between the two ends. The germline V gene has CDR1 LGHNA and CDR2 YNFKEQ.